This T cell receptor (beta chain) was profiled in a study of T cells in Graves' hyperthyroidism and ophthalmopathy. Study observations and caveats: The blood repertoire included most of the expanded thyroid clonotypes above 0.001. Separating ophthalmopathy from stable hyperthyroidism was achieved by a 13 V-J model.

Patients were excluded because of uncontrolled infection, other autoimmune disease, pregnancy or lactation. Clinical symptoms, serum thyroxine, TRAb, thyroid ultrasound and orbital computed tomography informed diagnoses. The investigators amplified TCR beta CDR3 regions from RNA transcripts. Primed by the HTBI set, a first-round RT-PCR was run on the TCR CDR3. TCRdb fed the multiplex PCR reads into MiXCR, producing one record per CDR3 protein. The table includes 490,000 or so distinct CDR3 sequences, 40% to 50% detected once. By share, this clonotype counts as medium-sized. Its antigen is still unknown. Sequencing input: peripheral blood or thyroid tissue (not recorded which). The sequence derives from an adult woman with Graves' disease, either hyperthyroidism or ophthalmopathy (not recorded which).

This chain's CDR3 is CSARDVGQGSSPLHF. As DNA, the CDR3 is TGCAGTGCTAGAGATGTAGGACAGGGGAGCTCACCCCTCCACTTT. The chain employs TRBV20-1 and TRBJ1-6, with 9 positions matching TRBD1. J was trimmed by 10 bases and V by 0 bases; bases with no gene match: 7. Germline loops: CDR1 DFQATT, CDR2 SNEGSKA (reference sequence). CDR3 size: 15 residues.